One sample yielded the 14 T cell receptor beta chains listed below, sequenced in a study of CD8+ T cells in alopecia areata. cDNA prepared by RNA extraction and subsequent reverse transcription served as the template for sequencing. The protocol was immunoSEQ multiplex PCR, while the TCRdb copy is restricted to in-frame clones and leaves out a portion. The sample was found to contain fewer than 9,500 clones, and every one recurs. Sorting relied on CD4, CD8alpha, NKG2D, NKG2ACE and other markers applied to pooled cutaneous lymph node cells. The sequencing input was CD8+ T cells sorted from a lymph node. The receptors were sampled from a C3H/HeJ mouse with alopecia areata. The mouse line has the MHC haplotype H2-k.

Worth noting for this clone: The gene names here belong to mouse. The read is 4 residues too short to cover the CDR3 end, so that end is filled in from the germline J gene. V and J are TRBV19 and TRBJ2-3, with D perhaps being TRBD1 or TRBD2 (5 bases each). The CDR3 is 15 amino acids. CDR1 is FNHDT, CDR2 SITEND, per germline (reference sequence). Trimming shortened V by 0 bases and J by 0 bases, and 8 bases separated the two germline ends. Partial CDR3 DNA: TGTGCCAGCAGTATAGGGGGCGCGAGTGCAGAA. Its translation is CASSIGGASAE. The full CDR3 protein reads CASSIGGASAETLYF.

This clone has a count of ten or more. Germline and genes here are mouse. The read ends 4 residues early relative to the CDR3; the germline J gene fills the gap. The rearrangement joins TRBV3 to TRBJ1-2, with 7 bases that match TRBD1. CDR1 and CDR2 (germline): SNHLY, FYNGKV (reference sequence). This CDR3 has 16 residues. V trimming: 1 base; J trimming: 1 base; junction bases outside the gene matches: 6. CDR3 in amino acids: CASSLERGQINSDYTF. CDR3 DNA (partial): TGTGCCAGCAGCTTAGAGAGGGGACAGATAAACTCC.

This clone has ten or more counts. Gene names and germline match the mouse. CDR3 sequence: CASSPQGTEVFF. The DNA read from the CDR3 is TGTGCCAGCAGTCCTCAGGGGACA. The chain recombines TRBV13-3 with TRBJ1-1; a possible D gene is TRBD1 (6 bases). The CDR3 is cut off 4 residues early in the read; its end comes from the germline J gene. The CDR3 loop spans 12 amino acids. Germline lookup yields CDR1 NNHDY and CDR2 SYVADS.

This clone was observed at least ten times. Gene names and germline match the mouse. The read ends 4 residues before the CDR3 terminus; that terminus is restored from the germline J gene. V and J are TRBV31 and TRBJ1-2; no firm D call. The V gene's germline CDR1 is GKSSPN and CDR2 SITVG. The CDR3 extends over 13 amino acids. The germline V and J ends were trimmed by 2 bases and 0 bases, with 7 bases remaining between them. CDR3 bases read: TGTGCCTGGAGTAGTCAGACAAACTCC. Its protein product is CAWSSQTNS. Given in full, the CDR3 is CAWSSQTNSDYTF.

This clone was observed a handful of times. The genes are named according to mouse. CDR3 DNA (partial): TGTGCCAGCGGTGATGACCCTCGACAGGGGAGGACA. Translation: CASGDDPRQGRT. The full CDR3 reads CASGDDPRQGRTEVFF. The chain combines TRBV13-2 with TRBJ1-1, with 8 bases fitting TRBD1. Coverage ceases 4 residues before the CDR3 finishes, and the germline J gene fills in the end. This CDR3 is 16 amino acids long. CDR1 is NNHNN and CDR2 is SYGAGS in the germline V gene (reference sequence).

This clone was observed many times. The gene names given are mouse names. The read terminates 4 residues before the CDR3 end, so the remaining end is supplied by the germline J gene. The rearrangement joins TRBV19 to TRBJ2-4; TRBD1 matches at 8 bases. Trimming took 2 bases from V and 0 from J; bases not matched to a gene: 5. The germline V gene has CDR1 FNHDT and CDR2 SITEND (reference sequence). The CDR3 consists of 16 residues. CDR3 residues: CASSIATGGSQNTLYF. The sequenced part of the CDR3 DNA is TGTGCCAGCAGTATCGCAACAGGGGGAAGTCAAAAC.

This clone was counted at least ten times. Genes here carry mouse names. The read terminates 4 residues before the CDR3 end, so the remaining end is supplied by the germline J gene. The chain joins TRBV1 to TRBJ2-1; TRBD2 is a possible D gene (5 bases). Trimming removed 1 base at V and 0 bases at J, with 7 bases between. Per germline, CDR1 NSQYPW and CDR2 LRSPGD (reference sequence). The CDR3 sequence is 15 residues long. The CDR3 sequence: CTCSAVWDNYAEQFF. Incomplete CDR3 DNA: TGCACCTGCAGTGCAGTCTGGGATAACTATGCT.

This clone was counted many times. Mouse germline and gene names are used. The read stops 3 residues short of the end of the CDR3; the missing end is completed from the germline J gene. V usage is TRBV31 and J usage is TRBJ1-6; weak D call: TRBD1 (5 bases). TRBJ1-6 is known as an ORF, though its function is uncertain. Trimming took 0 bases from V and 7 from J, leaving 7 bases between them. CDR1 and CDR2 from the germline V gene are GKSSPN and SITVG. The length of the CDR3 is 13 residues. The CDR3 DNA, read in part, is TGTGCCTGGAGTCTAGCAGGGAATTCGCCC. Translated: CAWSLAGNSP. The full CDR3 protein reads CAWSLAGNSPLYF.

In this sample, this clone turned up many times. Gene names and germline match the mouse. Read data end 4 residues before the CDR3 end; the end is taken from the germline J gene. The chain joins TRBV1 to TRBJ2-4, with 8 bases fitting TRBD1. V lost 0 bases to trimming and J lost 1 base; unmatched junction nucleotides: 6. The CDR3 covers 17 residues. Per the germline V gene, CDR1 is NSQYPW and CDR2 is LRSPGD (reference sequence). The sequenced CDR3 bases are TGCACCTGCAGTGCAGATCACGCAGGGGGCGGTCAAAAC. Amino acids: CTCSADHAGGGQN. The entire CDR3 reads CTCSADHAGGGQNTLYF.

This clone appeared many times. The genes are named according to mouse. The read terminates 4 residues ahead of where the CDR3 ends, so the germline J gene completes it. The chain uses TRBV13-2 and TRBJ2-7, with 9 bases fitting TRBD2. CDR3 length: 14 amino acids. The germline V gene encodes CDR1 NNHNN and CDR2 SYGAGS (reference sequence). The covered CDR3 bases are TGTGCCAGCGGTGATGCCTGGGGGGGGTAT. Its protein is CASGDAWGGY. From start to end, the CDR3 is CASGDAWGGYEQYF.

This clone was counted ten times or more. Gene names are mouse gene names. The CDR3 is cut off 4 residues early in the read; its end comes from the germline J gene. V is TRBV13-1 and J is TRBJ1-1, with 8 bases lining up with TRBD1. Looked up from germline, CDR1 is NSHNY and CDR2 is SYGAGN. This CDR3 has 14 residues. The junction had 1 base not matched to a gene; V was cut back by 3 bases and J by 0 bases. The CDR3 here is CASSAGGPNTEVFF. The sequenced part of the CDR3 DNA is TGTGCCAGCAGTGCAGGGGGCCCAAACACA.

For this clone: Germline and genes: mouse. From the germline J gene comes the end of the CDR3, since the read stops 4 residues before it. The chain has TRBV13-2 and TRBJ2-2; TRBD2 might be the D (6 bases). CDR1 is NNHNN, CDR2 SYGAGS, per germline (reference sequence). V dropped 0 bases and J dropped 0 bases, with 9 bases sitting between them. The CDR3 extends over 16 amino acids. The DNA read from the CDR3 is TGTGCCAGCGGTGATGCCTGGGGAGCAAACACCGGG. Encoded protein: CASGDAWGANTG. The CDR3 in full is CASGDAWGANTGQLYF.

This clone is labeled as medium-sized. Gene names refer to mouse genes. Sequencing ends 4 residues short of the CDR3 end; the germline J gene provides the rest. This chain links TRBV1 with TRBJ2-5, with 7 bases matching TRBD1. Germline V CDR1 and CDR2: NSQYPW, LRSPGD (reference sequence). The CDR3 loop spans 14 amino acids. V shed 6 bases and J 3 bases; nucleotides not matched to a gene: 6. CDR3 region: CTCSPPGQQDTQYF. The sequenced CDR3 bases are TGCACCTGCAGCCCACCGGGACAGCAAGAC. Complete variable domain (other parts from reference TRBV1 and TRBJ2-5): VTLLEQNPRWRLVPRGQAVNLRCILKNSQYPWMSWYQQDLQKQLQWLFTLRSPGDKEVKSLPGADYLATRVTDTELRLQVANMSQGRTLYCTCSPPGQQDTQYFGPGTRLLVL.

This clone was recorded at least ten times. The germline and genes are mouse ones. With the read ending 4 residues before the CDR3 end, the germline J gene is used to fill in that end. V gene TRBV1 combines with J gene TRBJ2-5, with 8 bases lining up with TRBD2. The trim removed 1 base at V and 0 bases at J, leaving 0 bases unmatched. Looked up from germline, CDR1 is NSQYPW and CDR2 is LRSPGD (reference sequence). This CDR3 region has 15 residues. The covered CDR3 bases are TGCACCTGCAGTGCAGGGACTGGGAACCAAGAC. It specifies CTCSAGTGNQD. The entire CDR3 protein reads CTCSAGTGNQDTQYF.